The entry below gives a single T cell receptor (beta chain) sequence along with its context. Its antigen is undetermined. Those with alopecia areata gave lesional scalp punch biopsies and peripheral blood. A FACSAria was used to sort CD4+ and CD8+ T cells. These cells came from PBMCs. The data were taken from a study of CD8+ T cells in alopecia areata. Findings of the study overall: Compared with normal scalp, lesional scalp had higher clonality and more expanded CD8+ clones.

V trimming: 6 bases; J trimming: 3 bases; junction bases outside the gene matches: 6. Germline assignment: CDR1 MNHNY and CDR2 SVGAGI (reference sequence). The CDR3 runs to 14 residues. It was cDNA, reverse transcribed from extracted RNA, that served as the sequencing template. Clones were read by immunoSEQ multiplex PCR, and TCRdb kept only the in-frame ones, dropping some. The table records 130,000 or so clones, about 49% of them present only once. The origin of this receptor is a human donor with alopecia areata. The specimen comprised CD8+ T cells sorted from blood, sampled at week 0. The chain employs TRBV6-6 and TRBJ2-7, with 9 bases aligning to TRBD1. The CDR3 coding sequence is TGTGCCAGCAGAAACCCGGGACAGGGCTACGAGCAGTACTTC. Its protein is CASRNPGQGYEQYF.